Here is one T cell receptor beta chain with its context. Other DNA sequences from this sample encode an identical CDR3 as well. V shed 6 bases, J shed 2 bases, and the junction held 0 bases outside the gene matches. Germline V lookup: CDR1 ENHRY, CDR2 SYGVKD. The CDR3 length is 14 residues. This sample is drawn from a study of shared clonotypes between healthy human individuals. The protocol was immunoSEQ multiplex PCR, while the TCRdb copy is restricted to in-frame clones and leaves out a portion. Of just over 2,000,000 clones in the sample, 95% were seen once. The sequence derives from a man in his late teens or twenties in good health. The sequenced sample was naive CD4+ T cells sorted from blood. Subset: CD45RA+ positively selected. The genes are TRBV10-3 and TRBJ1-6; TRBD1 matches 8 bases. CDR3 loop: CAIRQGAYNSPLHF. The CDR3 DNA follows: TGTGCCATCAGACAGGGGGCCTATAATTCACCCCTCCACTTT.